A selection of T cell receptor beta chains follows, all from one sample in a study of CD8 T cells in Susac syndrome. In TCRdb, the immunoSEQ multiplex PCR reads were re-called with MiXCR into one record per CDR3 protein. Of 130,000 to 150,000 distinct CDR3 sequences in the sample, 94% were seen once. Sequencing input: CD8+ T cells from PBMCs. These receptor sequences come from a human donor in good health. Both conserved end residues are part of each CDR3. D genes are given only for firm matches. Not all rows give a size; the values are once, few, many and, for expanded clones, a class.

j_gene | v_gene | abundance | len | d_gene | CDR3aa | CDR3nt
TRBJ1-5 | TRBV15 | once | 12 | - | CATSGGNQPQHF | TGTGCCACCAGCGGAGGTAATCAGCCCCAGCATTTT
TRBJ2-5 | TRBV20-1 | - | 13 | TRBD2 | CSARKRGQETQYF | TGCAGTGCTAGAAAGCGGGGTCAAGAGACCCAGTACTTC
TRBJ2-1 | TRBV9 | - | 13 | - | CASSVGTTNEQFF | TGTGCCAGCAGCGTAGGGACTACCAATGAGCAGTTCTTC
TRBJ2-7 | TRBV20-1 | - | 13 | - | CSARGDTSYEQYF | TGCAGTGCTAGAGGGGACACAAGCTACGAGCAGTACTTC
TRBJ2-1 | TRBV7-9 | - | 13 | - | CASSLTDHNEQFF | TGTGCCAGCAGCCTGACAGACCACAATGAGCAGTTCTTC
TRBJ2-4 | TRBV2 | - | 14 | TRBD1 | CASSEPQGKNIQYF | TGTGCCAGCAGTGAGCCACAGGGGAAAAACATTCAGTACTTC
TRBJ2-5 | TRBV12-3/TRBV12-4 | - | 15 | - | CASSTLGGLGETQYF | TGTGCCAGCAGTACCCTAGGAGGGCTTGGGGAGACCCAGTACTTC
TRBJ2-1 | TRBV30 | - | 15 | TRBD2 | CAWSVGSGRGNEQFF | TGTGCCTGGAGTGTAGGGAGCGGGAGAGGTAATGAGCAGTTCTTC
TRBJ2-7 | TRBV4-3 | - | 14 | - | CASSQDTDSYEQYF | TGCGCCAGCAGCCAAGATACAGATTCCTACGAGCAGTACTTC
TRBJ2-7 | TRBV13 | - | 12 | - | CASSSHSYEQYF | TGTGCCAGCAGCTCCCACTCCTACGAGCAGTACTTC
TRBJ1-2 | TRBV27 | once | 13 | - | CASGPLWDYGYTF | TGTGCCAGCGGCCCCCTCTGGGATTACGGCTACACCTTC
TRBJ1-1 | TRBV6-5 | - | 14 | - | CASSYTRLNTEAFF | TGTGCCAGCAGTTACACCAGGCTGAACACTGAAGCTTTCTTT
TRBJ1-1 | TRBV4-1 | - | 12 | - | CASSHKNTEAFF | TGCGCCAGCAGCCACAAGAACACTGAAGCTTTCTTT
TRBJ2-2 | TRBV6-2/TRBV6-3 | - | 11 | - | CASRFGWELFF | TGTGCCAGCAGGTTCGGGTGGGAGCTGTTTTTT
TRBJ1-4 | TRBV6-6 | - | 15 | - | CASRGTGRANEKLFF | TGTGCCAGCAGGGGCACGGGCAGGGCTAATGAAAAACTGTTTTTT
TRBJ1-5 | TRBV15 | - | 15 | - | CATSKEPQGNQPQHF | TGTGCCACCAGCAAGGAGCCTCAGGGTAATCAGCCCCAGCATTTT
TRBJ2-7 | TRBV9 | - | 14 | - | CASTPRSSGHEQYF | TGTGCCAGCACCCCCAGATCCTCTGGGCACGAGCAGTACTTC
TRBJ2-7 | TRBV27 | - | 15 | - | CASATGNYSSYEQYF | TGTGCCAGCGCGACTGGGAATTATAGCTCCTACGAGCAGTACTTC
TRBJ2-2 | TRBV20-1 | once | 15 | - | CSALTVAGGSGELFF | TGCAGTGCTCTGACAGTCGCGGGCGGGTCCGGGGAGCTGTTTTTT
TRBJ1-1 | TRBV14 | - | 14 | TRBD1 | CASSRSQGAGEAFF | TGTGCCAGCAGCCGCTCACAGGGGGCTGGTGAAGCTTTCTTT
TRBJ2-7 | TRBV28 | - | 14 | - | CASSLDSLNYEQYF | TGTGCCAGCAGTTTAGACAGCCTCAACTACGAGCAGTACTTC
TRBJ2-7 | TRBV28 | - | 16 | - | CASSFPRTAYTYEQYF | TGTGCCAGCAGTTTCCCCCGGACCGCTTACACCTACGAGCAGTACTTC
TRBJ2-1 | TRBV27 | - | 13 | - | CASSSRLEGSQFF | TGTGCCAGCAGTTCCCGACTAGAGGGCTCCCAGTTCTTC
TRBJ2-1 | TRBV9 | - | 13 | - | CASSERTYNEQFF | TGTGCCAGCAGCGAGAGAACCTACAATGAGCAGTTCTTC
TRBJ2-4 | TRBV27 | - | 12 | TRBD1 | CASGQGKNIQYF | TGTGCCAGTGGACAGGGAAAAAACATTCAGTACTTC
TRBJ2-4 | TRBV9 | - | 16 | TRBD2 | CASSLTSGSAKNIQYF | TGTGCCAGCAGCCTGACTAGCGGGTCCGCCAAAAACATTCAGTACTTC
TRBJ2-1 | TRBV20-1 | - | 16 | TRBD2 | CSARFAGLAGNNEQFF | TGCAGTGCTAGGTTCGCGGGACTAGCGGGAAACAATGAGCAGTTCTTC
TRBJ2-6 | TRBV15 | - | 14 | TRBD1 | CATKRGPGANVLTF | TGTGCCACCAAGAGGGGGCCTGGGGCCAACGTCCTGACTTTC
TRBJ1-2 | TRBV29-1 | - | 10 | - | CSVDDYGYTF | TGCAGCGTTGACGACTATGGCTACACCTTC